This T cell receptor beta chain derives from a study of T cell responses to AZD1222 COVID-19 vaccine. Germline V gene lookup returns CDR1 MGHDK and CDR2 SYGVNS. The CDR3 contains 14 residues. Trimming pared 3 bases from V and 10 bases from J, leaving 18 bases between. Assay: immunoSEQ multiplex PCR; the TCRdb copy retains only in-frame clones and omits some. The sample has 25,000 to 35,000 clones; 91% are singletons. This chain uses TRBV25-1 with TRBJ1-1; weak D call: TRBD1 (5 bases). Sequences were derived from peripheral blood, sampled on day 0 of AZD1222 vaccination. The TCR sequence derives from an adult in good health. The CDR3 sequence is CASSDAGGVKAAFF. The DNA for the CDR3 is TGTGCCAGCAGTGACGCGGGGGGGGTTAAAGCAGCTTTCTTT.